What follows is one T cell receptor beta chain and its context. This record belongs to a study of blood T cell repertoires in COVID-19. Turning to the study itself: Acute-phase and convalescent COVID-19 samples originated in the United States, Italy and Spain.

The CDR3 extends over 13 amino acids. The germline CDR1 and CDR2 sequences are SGHVS and FNYEAQ. V lost 2 bases and J lost 7, with 9 bases in between. The protocol was immunoSEQ multiplex PCR, while the TCRdb copy is restricted to in-frame clones and leaves out a portion. The sample lists about 97,000 clones; around 87% were seen once. Material: peripheral blood. The origin of this receptor is a woman in her 30s with acute or convalescent COVID-19. V gene TRBV7-6 combines with J gene TRBJ1-5; D uncertain. The CDR3 DNA follows: TGTGCCAGCAGCTTATCTCATCAGCAGCCCCAGCATTTT. The encoded protein is CASSLSHQQPQHF.